This entry lists 18 T cell receptor beta chains sequenced from one sample in a study of blood T cell repertoires in COVID-19. Measured with immunoSEQ multiplex PCR; TCRdb has only the in-frame clones, and not every one. The table lists just under 350,000 clones, 91% of them singletons. The specimen sequenced was peripheral blood. Receptor source: a woman in her late teens or twenties who had recovered from COVID-19.

The gene calls are TRBV6-2 or TRBV6-3 and TRBJ2-1; TRBD2 aligns across 7 bases. This CDR3 comprises 16 residues. The V segment lost 3 bases and the J segment 8 bases; nucleotides outside the gene matches: 13. Looked up from germline, CDR1 is MNHEY and CDR2 is SVGEGT. CDR3 in DNA: TGTGCCAGCAGTTATTCGACTAGCAGGACTGTGGATGAGCAGTTCTTC. It codes for CASSYSTSRTVDEQFF.

For this clone: The same CDR3 can be traced to other DNA sequences in this sample. The chain combines TRBV7-9 with TRBJ1-1; TRBD1 matches 7 bases. CDR1 SEHNR and CDR2 FQNEAQ come from the germline V gene (reference sequence). The V segment lost 1 base and the J segment 1 base; nucleotides outside the gene matches: 0. This CDR3 spans 14 amino acids. The CDR3 here is CASSLGQGNTEAFF. The CDR3 DNA follows: TGTGCCAGCAGCTTAGGACAGGGGAACACTGAAGCTTTCTTT.

The rearrangement links TRBV12-2 to TRBJ1-4. TRBV12-2 represents a pseudogene. This CDR3 is 18 amino acids long. This CDR3 reads CASRLGATPLATNEKLFF. The CDR3 DNA reads as TGTGCAAGTCGCTTAGGAGCCACTCCCCTTGCAACTAATGAAAAACTGTTTTTT.

This rearrangement joins TRBV5-6 to TRBJ2-1; 7 bases align to TRBD2. The CDR3 totals 15 residues. The V gene end was trimmed by 4 bases and the J gene end by 7 bases; junction bases not matched to a gene: 11. Germline CDR1 reads SGHDT; CDR2 reads YYEEEE. Here the CDR3 reads CASSPRGRDRNEQFF. The CDR3 bases are TGTGCCAGCAGCCCTCGAGGGAGGGATCGAAATGAGCAGTTCTTC. Using reference TRBV5-6 and TRBJ2-1 for the parts outside the CDR3, the full variable domain is DAGVTQSPTHLIKTRGQQVTLRCSPKSGHDTVSWYQQALGQGPQFIFQYYEEEERQRGNFPDRFSGHQFPNYSSELNVNALLLGDSALYLCASSPRGRDRNEQFFGPGTRLTVL.

The gene calls are TRBV5-4 and TRBJ2-5; 7 bases line up with TRBD2. Trimming at V came to 0 bases and at J to 5 bases, leaving 7 bases not matched to a gene. The CDR3 length is 15 residues. Germline CDR1 and CDR2: SGHNT and YYREEE (reference sequence). The CDR3 coding sequence is TGTGCCAGCAGCTTGGATTTCCCCGGGGGGGAGACCCAGTACTTC. It is translated as CASSLDFPGGETQYF.

The rearrangement uses TRBV3-1 (or the pseudogene TRBV3-2) and TRBJ2-1; possible D gene TRBD2, 6 bases. V lost 0 bases and J 7 bases, leaving 19 bases between the germline ends. Germline V lookup: CDR1 LGHDT, CDR2 YNNKEL (reference sequence). The CDR3 contains 17 residues. The CDR3 nucleotides are TGTGCCAGCAGCCAAGATTGGTCGGGGGAGAGGTGGAATGAGCAGTTCTTC. The encoded protein is CASSQDWSGERWNEQFF.

The chain has TRBV24-1 and TRBJ2-2, with a tentative D call TRBD1 (7 bases). Trimming pared 2 bases from V and 6 bases from J, leaving 12 bases between. This CDR3 spans 15 amino acids. Germline-derived CDR1 and CDR2 are KGHDR and SFDVKD. This CDR3 reads CATSDYRGGAGELFF. In DNA form, the CDR3 reads TGTGCCACCAGTGATTACAGGGGAGGCGCCGGGGAGCTGTTTTTT.

The CDR3 reads CAISERGGAGLRGELFF. The CDR3 DNA follows: TGTGCCATCAGTGAAAGGGGGGGAGCGGGCCTGCGAGGGGAGCTGTTTTTT. The chain employs TRBV10-3 and TRBJ2-2; possibly TRBD2 for D (7 bases). The CDR3 covers 17 residues. Trimming took 3 bases from V and 8 from J, leaving 22 bases between them. CDR1 is ENHRY and CDR2 is SYGVKD in the germline V gene.

The J gene is TRBJ2-1, the V gene TRBV4-2, with TRBD1 identical over 8 bases. Trimming at V came to 3 bases and at J to 6 bases, leaving 7 bases not matched to a gene. The CDR3 is made up of 15 amino acids. CDR1 is LGHNA, CDR2 YNFKEQ, per germline. CDR3 in amino acids: CASSQRQGNFNEQFF. The CDR3 DNA sequence: TGTGCCAGCAGCCAGAGACAGGGGAATTTCAATGAGCAGTTCTTC.

The chain links TRBV19 to TRBJ2-1; tentative D call: TRBD2 (5 bases). This CDR3 contains 16 residues. Per the germline V gene, CDR1 is LNHDA and CDR2 is SQIVND (reference sequence). V was cut by 2 bases and J by 6 bases, with 17 bases left in between. Here the CDR3 DNA reads TGTGCCAGTAGTATACCCCCGGTACTAGTGGGCAATGAGCAGTTCTTC. Translated: CASSIPPVLVGNEQFF. Variable domain in full (rest from reference TRBV19 and TRBJ2-1): DGGITQSPKYLFRKEGQNVTLSCEQNLNHDAMYWYRQDPGQGLRLIYYSQIVNDFQKGDIAEGYSVSREKKESFPLTVTSAQKNPTAFYLCASSIPPVLVGNEQFFGPGTRLTVL.

This chain joins TRBV29-1 and TRBJ1-2; TRBD1 aligns across 9 bases. Germline V CDR1 and CDR2: SQVTM, ANQGSEA. CDR3 length: 13 residues. V lost 4 bases and J lost 8; bases outside the gene matches: 8. The DNA for the CDR3 is TGCAGCGTTGGAGGACAGGGGTTAAGAGGCTACACCTTC. Amino acid sequence: CSVGGQGLRGYTF.

V usage is TRBV9 and J usage is TRBJ2-5; unclear D gene. V gave up 0 bases and J gave up 6 bases, with 9 bases separating them. Germline loops: CDR1 SGDLS, CDR2 YYNGEE. The CDR3 spans 13 residues. CDR3 sequence: CASSVGVEKTQYF. DNA of the CDR3: TGTGCCAGCAGCGTAGGCGTGGAGAAGACCCAGTACTTC.

The CDR3 sequence is CASSVVQQYGYTF. DNA of the CDR3: TGTGCCAGCAGTGTGGTACAACAATATGGCTACACCTTC. The chain couples TRBV2 to TRBJ1-2; D is uncertain. V was pared by 4 bases and J by 5 bases, with 11 bases between. CDR1 is SNHLY and CDR2 is FYNNEI in the germline V gene. This CDR3 comprises 13 residues.

The chain is built from TRBV4-3 and TRBJ2-3, with D unclear. This CDR3 spans 14 amino acids. Trimming shortened V by 5 bases and J by 0 bases, and 9 bases separated the two germline ends. Germline V lookup: CDR1 LGHNA, CDR2 YSLEER. The CDR3 DNA sequence: TGCGCCAGCAGCTCGCGAGTTAGCACAGATACGCAGTATTTT. Protein sequence: CASSSRVSTDTQYF.

The rearrangement joins TRBV28 to TRBJ1-6; 9 bases line up with TRBD1. The junction had 5 bases not matched to a gene; V was cut back by 1 base and J by 7 bases. The CDR3 length is 16 residues. The germline V gene has CDR1 MDHEN and CDR2 SYDVKM. The CDR3 nucleotides read TGTGCCAGCAGTTTATTAGCCGGACAGGGGAATTCACCCCTCCACTTT. Protein product: CASSLLAGQGNSPLHF.

The CDR3 region has the DNA TGTGCCAGCAGCGACGGGACTAGCGTAAACAATGAGCAGTTCTTC. Translating gives CASSDGTSVNNEQFF. The V and J genes are TRBV6-5 and TRBJ2-1; 10 positions match TRBD2. The trim removed 6 bases at V and 5 bases at J, leaving 7 bases unmatched. Germline CDR1 MNHEY, CDR2 SVGAGI. CDR3 length equals 15 residues.

The chain uses TRBV28 and TRBJ2-3; 13 bases agree with TRBD2. J gave up 1 base and V 5 bases, and 12 bases lay outside the gene matches. This CDR3 is built from 19 residues. Germline V gene lookup returns CDR1 MDHEN and CDR2 SYDVKM. CDR3 in amino acids: CASSPSDAGLAGGTDTQYF. CDR3 nucleotides: TGTGCCAGCAGTCCTTCGGACGCCGGACTAGCGGGAGGCACAGATACGCAGTATTTT.

The chain joins TRBV11-2 to TRBJ1-1, with D possibly TRBD1 on 6 matching bases. Trimming stripped 7 bases from V and 1 base from J, with 13 bases between. Per germline, CDR1 SGHAT and CDR2 FQNNGV. The CDR3 runs to 14 residues. As DNA, the CDR3 is TGTGCCAGCACCTGGGGGGGGCCGAACACTGAAGCTTTCTTT. Translation: CASTWGGPNTEAFF.